The present T cell receptor (beta chain) was sequenced within a study of cytomegalovirus exposure and HLA in healthy donors. Study-wide results and caveats: For most TCR beta V segments, an earlier analysis put the productive rate at about 90% or about 30% of the time. According to reports, the classifier identified cytomegalovirus status with high specificity and sensitivity.

Use of 60 Vbeta and 13 Jbeta primers characterized the PCR. Repertoires were generated with immunoSEQ multiplex PCR, while TCRdb's copy carries only in-frame clones and drops some. The sample has around 150,000 clones, around 65% seen once. V was shortened by 2 bases and J by 7 bases, with 3 bases between the two germline ends. This CDR3 is 11 amino acids long. In germline, CDR1 is PRHDT, CDR2 FYEKMQ (reference sequence). This clone was counted once. The target antigen is unknown. The specimen was PBMCs. The receptor comes from a woman aged 60 to 75 in good health and CMV-seronegative. J is TRBJ2-1 and V is TRBV13; D not certain. The CDR3 nucleotides read TGTGCCAGCAGCTTACTGAATGAGCAGTTCTTC. It specifies CASSLLNEQFF.